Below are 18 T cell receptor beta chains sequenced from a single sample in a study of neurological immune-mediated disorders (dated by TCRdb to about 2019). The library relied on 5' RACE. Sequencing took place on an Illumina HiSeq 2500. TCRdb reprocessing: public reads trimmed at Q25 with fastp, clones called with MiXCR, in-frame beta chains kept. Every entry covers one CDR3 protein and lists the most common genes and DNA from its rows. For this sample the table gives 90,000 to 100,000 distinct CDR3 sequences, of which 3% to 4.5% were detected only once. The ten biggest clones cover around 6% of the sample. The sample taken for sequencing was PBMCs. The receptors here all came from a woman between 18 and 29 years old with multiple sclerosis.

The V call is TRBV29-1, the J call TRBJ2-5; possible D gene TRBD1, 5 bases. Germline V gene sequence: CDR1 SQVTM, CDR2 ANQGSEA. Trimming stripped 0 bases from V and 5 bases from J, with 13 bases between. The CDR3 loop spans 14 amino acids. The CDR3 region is CSVEDHKGIETQYF. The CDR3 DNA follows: TGCAGCGTTGAAGATCATAAGGGGATCGAGACCCAGTACTTC.

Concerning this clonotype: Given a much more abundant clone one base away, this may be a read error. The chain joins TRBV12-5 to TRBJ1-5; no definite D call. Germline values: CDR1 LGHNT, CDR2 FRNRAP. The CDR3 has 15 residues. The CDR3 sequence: CASGLGSVDGQPQNF. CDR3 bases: TGTGCTAGTGGTTTGGGTTCGGTGGACGGCCAGCCCCAGAATTTT.

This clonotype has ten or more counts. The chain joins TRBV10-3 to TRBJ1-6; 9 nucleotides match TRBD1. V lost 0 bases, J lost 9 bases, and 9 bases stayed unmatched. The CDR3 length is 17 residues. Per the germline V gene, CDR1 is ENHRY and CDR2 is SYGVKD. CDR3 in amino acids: CAISESVFGQGSSPLHF. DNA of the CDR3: TGTGCCATCAGTGAGTCGGTTTTCGGACAGGGGAGTTCACCCCTCCACTTT.

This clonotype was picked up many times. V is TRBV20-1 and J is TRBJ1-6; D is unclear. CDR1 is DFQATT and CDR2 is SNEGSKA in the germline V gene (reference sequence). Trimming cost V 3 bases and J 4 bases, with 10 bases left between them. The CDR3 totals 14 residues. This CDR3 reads CSASFQKYNSPLHF. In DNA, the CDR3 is TGCAGTGCTAGTTTCCAGAAATATAATTCACCCCTCCACTTT.

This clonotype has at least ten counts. The CDR3 is CSAFRTDTQYF. CDR3 DNA: TGCAGCGCCTTCAGAACAGATACGCAGTATTTT. V usage is TRBV29-1 and J usage is TRBJ2-3; unclear D gene. V dropped 7 bases and J dropped 3 bases, with 8 bases sitting between them. From germline, CDR1 is SQVTM and CDR2 ANQGSEA. The CDR3 has 11 residues.

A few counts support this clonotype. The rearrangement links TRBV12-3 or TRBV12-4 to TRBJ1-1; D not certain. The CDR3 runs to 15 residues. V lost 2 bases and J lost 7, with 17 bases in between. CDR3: CASSLIGPPEDEAFF. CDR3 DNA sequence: TGTGCCAGCAGTTTAATCGGCCCCCCTGAGGATGAAGCTTTCTTT.

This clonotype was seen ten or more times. This CDR3 is CASSPKGQSMNTEAFF. As DNA, the CDR3 is TGTGCCAGCAGCCCAAAAGGACAGTCCATGAACACTGAAGCTTTCTTT. The rearrangement joins TRBV5-6 to TRBJ1-1, with D possibly TRBD1 on 6 matching bases. The V gene's germline CDR1 is SGHDT and CDR2 YYEEEE. Trimming cost V 4 bases and J 0 bases, with 16 bases left between them. This CDR3 has 16 residues.

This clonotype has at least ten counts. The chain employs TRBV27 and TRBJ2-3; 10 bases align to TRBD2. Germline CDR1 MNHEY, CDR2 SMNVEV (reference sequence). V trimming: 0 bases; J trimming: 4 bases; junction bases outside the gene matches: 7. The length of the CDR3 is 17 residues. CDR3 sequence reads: CASSLSRASGSADTQYF. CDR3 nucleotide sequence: TGTGCCAGCAGTTTATCGAGGGCTAGCGGGAGTGCAGATACGCAGTATTTT.

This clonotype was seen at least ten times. The CDR3 nucleotides read TGCAGTGCTAGGCGTTACGAGCAGTACTTC. It translates to CSARRYEQYF. This chain links TRBV20-1 with TRBJ2-7, with D unclear. The CDR3 has 10 amino acids. Per germline, CDR1 DFQATT and CDR2 SNEGSKA (reference sequence). The ends were cut back, 3 bases at V and 4 bases at J, with 4 bases in the middle.

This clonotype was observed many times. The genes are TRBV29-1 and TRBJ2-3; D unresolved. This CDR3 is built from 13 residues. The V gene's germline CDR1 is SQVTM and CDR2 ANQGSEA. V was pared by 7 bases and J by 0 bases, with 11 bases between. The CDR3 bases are TGCAGCGCAAGCGTATCTAGCACAGATACGCAGTATTTT. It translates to CSASVSSTDTQYF.

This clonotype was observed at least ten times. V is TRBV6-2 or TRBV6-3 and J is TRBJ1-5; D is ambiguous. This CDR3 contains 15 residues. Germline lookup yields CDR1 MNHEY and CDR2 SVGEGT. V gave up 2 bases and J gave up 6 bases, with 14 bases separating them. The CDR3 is CASSYHPPGTQPQHF. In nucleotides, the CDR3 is TGTGCCAGCAGTTACCACCCCCCGGGAACTCAGCCCCAGCATTTT.

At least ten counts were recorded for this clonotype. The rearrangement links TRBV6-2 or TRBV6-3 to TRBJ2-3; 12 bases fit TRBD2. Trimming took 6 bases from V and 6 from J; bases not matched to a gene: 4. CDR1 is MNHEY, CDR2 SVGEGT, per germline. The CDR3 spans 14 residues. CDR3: CASRLAGGADTQYF. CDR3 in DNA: TGTGCCAGCAGACTAGCGGGAGGTGCCGATACGCAGTATTTT.

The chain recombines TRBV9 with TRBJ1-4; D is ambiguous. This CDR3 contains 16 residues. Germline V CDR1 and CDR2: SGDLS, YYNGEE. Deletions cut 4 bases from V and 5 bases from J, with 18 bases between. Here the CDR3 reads CASSPRVETFNEKLFF. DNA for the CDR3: TGTGCCAGCAGCCCCCGGGTGGAAACCTTCAATGAAAAACTGTTTTTT.

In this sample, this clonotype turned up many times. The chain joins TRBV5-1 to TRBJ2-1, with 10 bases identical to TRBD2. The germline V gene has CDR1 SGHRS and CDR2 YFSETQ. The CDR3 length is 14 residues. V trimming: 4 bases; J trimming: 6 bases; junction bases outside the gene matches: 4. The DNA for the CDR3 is TGCGCCAGCAGCCCCGGACTAGCGGCCAATGAGCAGTTCTTC. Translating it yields CASSPGLAANEQFF.

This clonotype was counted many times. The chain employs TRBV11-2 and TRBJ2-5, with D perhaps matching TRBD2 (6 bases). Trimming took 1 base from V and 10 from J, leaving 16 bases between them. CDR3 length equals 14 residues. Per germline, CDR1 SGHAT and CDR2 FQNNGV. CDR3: CASSLGMEGRIQYF. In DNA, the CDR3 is TGTGCCAGCAGCTTAGGAATGGAGGGTAGGATCCAGTACTTC.

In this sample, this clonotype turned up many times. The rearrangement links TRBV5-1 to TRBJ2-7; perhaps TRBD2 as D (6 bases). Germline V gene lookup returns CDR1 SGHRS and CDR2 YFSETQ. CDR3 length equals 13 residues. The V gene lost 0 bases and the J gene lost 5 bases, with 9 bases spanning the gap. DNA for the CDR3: TGCGCCAGCAGCTTGGTGGGAGGTAACGAGCAGTACTTC. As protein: CASSLVGGNEQYF.

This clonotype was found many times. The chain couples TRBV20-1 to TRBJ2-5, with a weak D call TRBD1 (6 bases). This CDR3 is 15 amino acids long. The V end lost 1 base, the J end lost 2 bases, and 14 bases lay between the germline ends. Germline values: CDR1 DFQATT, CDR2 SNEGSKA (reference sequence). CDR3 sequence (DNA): TGCAGTGCTAGAGGACCGGGACAAAAACAAGAGACCCAGTACTTC. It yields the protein CSARGPGQKQETQYF.

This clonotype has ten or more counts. CDR3 amino acids: CSASPIRGGTQYF. CDR3 nucleotides: TGCAGTGCTAGCCCTATAAGAGGAGGGACCCAGTACTTC. V and J are TRBV20-1 and TRBJ2-5; possibly TRBD2 for D (5 bases). Between the trimmed V and J ends, which lost 3 bases and 7 bases, there was a span of 15 bases. The germline V gene has CDR1 DFQATT and CDR2 SNEGSKA (reference sequence). CDR3 size: 13 residues.